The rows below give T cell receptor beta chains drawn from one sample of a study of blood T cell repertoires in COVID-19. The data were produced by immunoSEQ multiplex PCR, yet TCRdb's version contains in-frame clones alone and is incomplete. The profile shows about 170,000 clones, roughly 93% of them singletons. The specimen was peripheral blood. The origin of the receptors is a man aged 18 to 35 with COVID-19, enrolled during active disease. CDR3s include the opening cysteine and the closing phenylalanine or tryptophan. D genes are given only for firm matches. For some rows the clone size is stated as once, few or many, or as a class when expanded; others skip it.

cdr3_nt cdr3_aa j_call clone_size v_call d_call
TGCAGCGTTCTTTACAATGAGCAGTTCTTC CSVLYNEQFF TRBJ2-1 . TRBV29-1 .
TGTGCCACCAGCTCAGAGTCTCCCAGGGACACTGAAGCTTTCTTT CATSSESPRDTEAFF TRBJ1-1 . TRBV15 .
TGTGCCAGCAGCTTAGAGGGGGGGGACTACCCCCCCTACGAGCAGTACTTC CASSLEGGDYPPYEQYF TRBJ2-7 . TRBV7-2 .
TGCAGCGCCCGCCACCCTGCCGGGAGCGGGGAGCTGTTTTTT CSARHPAGSGELFF TRBJ2-2 . TRBV29-1 .
TGTGCCTGGAGCCACATACACTCTGGAAACACCATATATTTT CAWSHIHSGNTIYF TRBJ1-3 . TRBV30 .
TGTGCCAGTAGTTTCCAAGACAGGGTCAATCAGCCCCAGCATTTT CASSFQDRVNQPQHF TRBJ1-5 . TRBV19 TRBD1
TGTGCCAGCAGCGTGGGGACAGCCGCATACTATGGCTACACCTTC CASSVGTAAYYGYTF TRBJ1-2 . TRBV9 TRBD1
TGCGCCAGCAGCTTAGGACAGGGTATCGAGCAGTACTTC CASSLGQGIEQYF TRBJ2-7 . TRBV5-1 TRBD1
TGCGCCAGCGCCTCCGGGACAGGGAGGGGAAACACCATATATTTT CASASGTGRGNTIYF TRBJ1-3 once TRBV5-1 TRBD1
TGTGCCAGCAGTTTGTATGGAGCCTACGAGCAGTACTTC CASSLYGAYEQYF TRBJ2-7 . TRBV12-3/TRBV12-4 .
TGTGCCAGCAGCTTAATTGTGACTCGGGGGGACAATGAGCAGTTCTTC CASSLIVTRGDNEQFF TRBJ2-1 . TRBV7-2 TRBD2
TGTGCCAGCAGCTTGGGAAATCCTATTGTATCCGAGCAGTACTTC CASSLGNPIVSEQYF TRBJ2-7 . TRBV5-5 .
TGTGCCAGCAAGACAGGGGGCACCTACGAGCAGTACTTC CASKTGGTYEQYF TRBJ2-7 . TRBV5-6 TRBD1
TGTGCCAGCAGCCACTACCATGGACCGACGGGGGGCTATGGCTACACCTTC CASSHYHGPTGGYGYTF TRBJ1-2 . TRBV14 .
TGTGCCAGCAGCGTAGGAATCTTTAGAAATTTCCAAGAGACCCAGTACTTC CASSVGIFRNFQETQYF TRBJ2-5 . TRBV9 .
TGTGCCAGCAGCCAAGGAACCCGGGGCACAGATACGCAGTATTTT CASSQGTRGTDTQYF TRBJ2-3 . TRBV3-1/TRBV3-2 .
TGTGCCAGTTTAATGGGAAACACCATATATTTT CASLMGNTIYF TRBJ1-3 . TRBV6-5 .
TGCGCCAGCAGCTTCGGACTAGCGGGAGCCCTCTCCTACGAGCAGTACTTC CASSFGLAGALSYEQYF TRBJ2-7 once TRBV4-3 TRBD2
TGTGCCAGCAGTAAAGGGACAGGGGTTCCGACTGAAGCTTTCTTT CASSKGTGVPTEAFF TRBJ1-1 . TRBV27 TRBD1
TGCGCCAGCAGCCAAGATGCCCAGGGGTGGGAAAAACTGCTTTTT CASSQDAQGWEKLLF TRBJ1-4 . TRBV4-3 .
TGTGCCAGCAGCATCGGGACTAGCTCCTACGAGCAGTACTTC CASSIGTSSYEQYF TRBJ2-7 . TRBV6-4 TRBD2
TGTGCCAGCAGCCAAGGGACTAGGGGATCCTACGAGCAGTACTTC CASSQGTRGSYEQYF TRBJ2-7 . TRBV3-1/TRBV3-2 TRBD2
TGTGCCAGCAGCCTGGGGAGCACCTCTGGGGCCAACGTCCTGACTTTC CASSLGSTSGANVLTF TRBJ2-6 . TRBV3-1/TRBV3-2 .
TGTGCCAGCAGCCCCCAGGGACTAGCTCGGAACGAGCAGTACTTC CASSPQGLARNEQYF TRBJ2-7 . TRBV3-1/TRBV3-2 TRBD2
TGTGCCAGCAGCCGGGGACAGGGAGGCACCGGGGAGCTGTTTTTT CASSRGQGGTGELFF TRBJ2-2 . TRBV7-6 TRBD1
TGTGCCAGCAGTTTTCTAGTCCTCAATGAGCAGTTCTTC CASSFLVLNEQFF TRBJ2-1 . TRBV14 .
TGTGCCAGCAGTCAGTCCGGACAGGGTCCGGGTGGCTACACCTTC CASSQSGQGPGGYTF TRBJ1-2 . TRBV6-5 TRBD1
TGCGCCAGCAGCCGTACAGGGGCTGGGACCCAGTACTTC CASSRTGAGTQYF TRBJ2-5 . TRBV4-1 TRBD1
TGTGCCAGCGCGACAGGGGGTGCCCTTGAGACCCAGTACTTC CASATGGALETQYF TRBJ2-5 . TRBV27 TRBD1
TGCAGCGTTGAACCCAGGGGAGTATTCTATGGCTACACCTTC CSVEPRGVFYGYTF TRBJ1-2 once TRBV29-1 .
TGTGCCAGTAGTATAGGACACGATATGAACACTGAAGCTTTCTTT CASSIGHDMNTEAFF TRBJ1-1 . TRBV19 .
TGTGCCAGCAGCCCCTTTGGACAGGGACGCACAGATACGCAGTATTTT CASSPFGQGRTDTQYF TRBJ2-3 . TRBV7-3 TRBD1
TGTGCCAGCAGCAAGCCCCATGGGACAGGGGAAAACATTCAGTACTTC CASSKPHGTGENIQYF TRBJ2-4 . TRBV21-1 .
TGTGCCAGCAGTGAACTAGCGGGTATCACAGATACGCAGTATTTT CASSELAGITDTQYF TRBJ2-3 . TRBV25-1 TRBD2
TGTGCCAGCTCAACCGGGACAGGGTGGAACGAGCAGTACTTC CASSTGTGWNEQYF TRBJ2-7 . TRBV9 TRBD1
TGTGCCAGCAGCCGGGAGCCAGGAGTCCAAGAGACCCAGTACTTC CASSREPGVQETQYF TRBJ2-5 . TRBV14 .